One sample yielded the 22 T cell receptor beta chains listed below, sequenced in a study of graft-versus-host responses after intestinal transplantation. The authors combined around 200,000 CFSE-labeled responder cells with around 200,000 irradiated, violet-dye-labeled stimulator cells in plates. The table came from immunoSEQ multiplex PCR; TCRdb's copy has only in-frame clones and leaves some out. Of 20,000 to 25,000 clones in the sample, around 43% were seen once. Sequenced material: alloreactive CD8+ T cells from a mixed lymphocyte reaction culture, taken before transplantation. The subset here: CFSE-low proliferating T cells sorted from roughly six-day pre-transplant mixed lymphocyte reaction (GvH or HvG direction). The receptor set was obtained from a human patient who was an organ donor for intestinal transplantation.

This clone was counted once. This chain connects TRBV21-1 to TRBJ1-2. TRBV21-1 is a known pseudogene. The CDR3 is 13 amino acids. The CDR3 DNA is TGTGCCAGCAGCAGGGAGCCGGACGATGGCTACACCTTC. Its protein is CASSREPDDGYTF.

This clone was observed a few times. The CDR3 DNA sequence: TGCGCCAGCAGGACAGGGTATGGCTACACCTTC. Translating gives CASRTGYGYTF. This sequence joins TRBV10-1 and TRBJ1-2; TRBD1 matches at 7 bases. Germline V gene lookup returns CDR1 WNHNN and CDR2 SYGVQD (reference sequence). The CDR3 extends over 11 amino acids. V was clipped by 6 bases and J by 5 bases; unmatched bases: 0.

To note about this clone: The junction does not match germline at one end; this may be a read error. J is TRBJ2-2 and V is TRBV29-1, with D perhaps TRBD2 (5 bases). Germline CDR1 is SQVTM and CDR2 is ANQGSEA. This CDR3 is 12 amino acids long. The CDR3: CSVEDGTGELLF. CDR3 nucleotide sequence: TGCAGCGTCGAGGACGGCACCGGGGAGCTGCTTTTT.

The table lists this clone with a few counts. This chain links TRBV5-3 with TRBJ1-1, with 9 bases aligning to TRBD1. TRBV5-3 is an open reading frame whose function is uncertain. The junction had 10 bases not matched to a gene; V was cut back by 9 bases and J by 1 base. The CDR3 runs to 15 residues. The CDR3, as DNA: TGTGCCACCTCGACCACAGGGGGCTGGAACACTGAAGCTTTCTTT. It specifies CATSTTGGWNTEAFF.

This sequence joins TRBV7-3 and TRBJ2-7; tentative D call: TRBD2 (5 bases). Trimming took 4 bases from V and 0 from J, leaving 13 bases between them. From germline, CDR1 is SGHTA and CDR2 FQGTGA. This CDR3 spans 15 amino acids. The DNA for the CDR3 is TGTGCCAGCAGCTACCCGGCGGGCGACTCCTACGAGCAGTACTTC. As protein: CASSYPAGDSYEQYF. Using reference TRBV7-3 and TRBJ2-7 for the parts outside the CDR3, the full variable domain is GAGVSQTPSNKVTEKGKYVELRCDPISGHTALYWYRQSLGQGPEFLIYFQGTGAADDSGLPNDRFFAVRPEGSVSTLKIQRTERGDSAVYLCASSYPAGDSYEQYFGPGTRLTVT.

The CDR3 protein is CASSEMDSFTEAFF. In nucleotides, the CDR3 is TGTGCCAGCAGCGAAATGGACAGTTTCACTGAAGCTTTCTTT. The V call is TRBV28, the J call TRBJ1-1; a weak D match, TRBD1 (6 bases). Trimming removed 6 bases at V and 4 bases at J, with 15 bases between. Germline CDR1 is MDHEN and CDR2 is SYDVKM. The CDR3 spans 14 residues.

CDR3 sequence (DNA): TGTGCCAGCAGCTTGGGAGCACTCCAAGAGACCCAGTACTTC. The encoded protein is CASSLGALQETQYF. The chain carries TRBV9 and TRBJ2-5, with TRBD2 as a possible D gene (5 bases). The length of the CDR3 is 14 residues. Germline V gene sequence: CDR1 SGDLS, CDR2 YYNGEE. V gave up 4 bases and J gave up 1 base, with 11 bases separating them.

The rearrangement uses TRBV4-1 and TRBJ1-2; TRBD1 matches 9 bases. The CDR3 consists of 14 residues. CDR1 MGHRA and CDR2 YSYEKL come from the germline V gene. After removal of 3 bases from V and 10 bases from J, the junction contained 9 bases not matched to a gene. The CDR3: CASSQKQGALAYTF. The CDR3 nucleotides are TGCGCCAGCAGCCAGAAACAGGGGGCGCTAGCCTACACCTTC.

The chain couples TRBV12-1 to TRBJ2-3; TRBD2, the table's D call, was not compared with the DNA. TRBV12-1 is noted as a pseudogene. This CDR3 comprises 17 residues. CDR3 in amino acids: CASSAGLAGDTTDTQYF. For the CDR3, the DNA is TGTGCCAGCAGCGCGGGACTAGCGGGAGATACCACAGATACGCAGTATTTT.

The chain joins TRBV5-1 to TRBJ1-3, with TRBD1 matching 7 bases. V was clipped by 7 bases and J by 2 bases; unmatched bases: 3. Germline CDR1 is SGHRS and CDR2 is YFSETQ. This CDR3 region has 13 residues. As DNA, the CDR3 is TGCGCCAGCGGCCAGGGGGCTGGAAACACCATATATTTT. Translation: CASGQGAGNTIYF.

This chain joins TRBV4-2 and TRBJ1-2; D gene unclear. From germline, CDR1 is LGHNA and CDR2 YNFKEQ. With 4 bases removed from V and 6 bases from J, the gap between germline ends came to 12 bases. The CDR3 extends over 13 amino acids. CDR3 sequence reads: CASSPLGFDGYTF. CDR3 DNA: TGTGCCAGCAGCCCGTTGGGTTTCGATGGCTACACCTTC.

The chain uses TRBV4-2 and TRBJ2-7; 12 positions match TRBD2. The germline V gene has CDR1 LGHNA and CDR2 YNFKEQ. V was clipped by 4 bases and J by 4 bases; unmatched bases: 2. There are 14 residues in the CDR3. The CDR3 nucleotides are TGTGCCAGCAGCCGAGGACTAGCGGGATACGAGCAGTACTTC. Translating gives CASSRGLAGYEQYF.

This clone has just one count. The rearrangement joins TRBV7-2 to TRBJ2-5, with D unresolved. The germline V and J ends were trimmed by 6 bases and 1 base, with 12 bases remaining between them. There are 14 residues in the CDR3. CDR1 is SGHTA and CDR2 is FQGNSA in the germline V gene. The CDR3 DNA reads as TGTGCCAGCAGATCTCGGGCTGCCCAAGAGACCCAGTACTTC. Translating gives CASRSRAAQETQYF.

The chain has TRBV27 and TRBJ2-7, with D possibly being TRBD1 (8 bases). V dropped 8 bases and J dropped 3 bases, with 20 bases sitting between them. Germline V CDR1 and CDR2: MNHEY, SMNVEV (reference sequence). The CDR3 spans 15 residues. The CDR3 loop is CASGAGQGAGYEQYF. The CDR3 nucleotides are TGTGCCAGCGGAGCGGGGCAGGGGGCGGGCTACGAGCAGTACTTC.

By share, this clone counts as medium-sized. The chain employs TRBV4-3 and TRBJ2-3; D unresolved. Germline V CDR1 and CDR2: LGHNA, YSLEER. CDR3 length: 14 residues. V was shortened by 0 bases and J by 2 bases, with 6 bases between the two germline ends. The DNA of the CDR3 is TGCGCCAGCAGCCAAGAGTCAGCCACAGATACGCAGTATTTT. Translation gives CASSQESATDTQYF.

The chain employs TRBV4-1 and TRBJ1-4; 7 nucleotides line up with TRBD1. Germline loops: CDR1 MGHRA, CDR2 YSYEKL. The V segment lost 3 bases and the J segment 6 bases; nucleotides outside the gene matches: 10. This CDR3 has 16 residues. In DNA form, the CDR3 reads TGCGCCAGCAGCCATGACAGGACAGGCCGGGATGAAAAACTGTTTTTT. Translated: CASSHDRTGRDEKLFF.

V and J are TRBV5-1 and TRBJ2-7; 7 bases agree with TRBD2. The CDR3 is 17 amino acids. V lost 1 base, J lost 3 bases, and 13 bases stayed unmatched. Germline CDR1 SGHRS, CDR2 YFSETQ. In DNA form, the CDR3 reads TGCGCCAGCAGCTTGCCCCTTGAGGCCAGGGACTACTACGAGCAGTACTTC. Translation: CASSLPLEARDYYEQYF. The whole variable domain, filled in from reference TRBV5-1 and TRBJ2-7, reads KAGVTQTPRYLIKTRGQQVTLSCSPISGHRSVSWYQQTPGQGLQFLFEYFSETQRNKGNFPGRFSGRQFSNSRSEMNVSTLELGDSALYLCASSLPLEARDYYEQYFGPGTRLTVT.

The chain joins TRBV12-5 to TRBJ2-2, with D unresolved. There are 16 residues in the CDR3. Trimming removed 2 bases from V and 0 bases from J, with 10 bases in between. Germline CDR1 and CDR2: LGHNT and FRNRAP. The CDR3 loop is CASGLFPRPNTGELFF. As DNA, the CDR3 is TGTGCTAGTGGTTTGTTTCCGAGACCGAACACCGGGGAGCTGTTTTTT.

This chain links TRBV10-2 with TRBJ2-7; D unclear. The CDR3 loop spans 13 amino acids. Germline CDR1 WSHSY, CDR2 SAAADI. The germline V and J ends were trimmed by 0 bases and 2 bases, with 5 bases remaining between them. The CDR3 reads CASSESLPYEQYF. The CDR3 DNA reads as TGCGCCAGCAGTGAGTCGTTGCCCTACGAGCAGTACTTC.

This clone was seen more than once but under ten times. This chain joins TRBV6-4 and TRBJ2-3; no firm D call. Trimming left V 2 bases short and J 2 bases short, with 8 bases between. This CDR3 is 14 amino acids long. CDR1 is MRHNA and CDR2 is SNTAGT in the germline V gene. The DNA of the CDR3 is TGTGCCAGCAGTGACGCGGCTATCACAGATACGCAGTATTTT. This codes for CASSDAAITDTQYF.

This clone was seen only a few times. The CDR3 nucleotides are TGTGCCAGCTCTATCTCCTACAATGAGCAGTTCTTC. Protein product: CASSISYNEQFF. The chain is built from TRBV13 and TRBJ2-1; D ambiguous. The CDR3 consists of 12 residues. Trimming shortened V by 8 bases and J by 0 bases, and 5 bases separated the two germline ends. The V gene's germline CDR1 is PRHDT and CDR2 FYEKMQ (reference sequence).

The rearrangement links TRBV27 to TRBJ1-1; D perhaps matches TRBD1 (5 bases). The CDR3 spans 11 residues. CDR1 and CDR2 from the germline V gene are MNHEY and SMNVEV (reference sequence). Trimming cost V 2 bases and J 7 bases, with 5 bases left between them. The CDR3 sequence: CASSLGGEAFF. DNA for the CDR3: TGTGCCAGCAGTTTAGGGGGTGAAGCTTTCTTT.